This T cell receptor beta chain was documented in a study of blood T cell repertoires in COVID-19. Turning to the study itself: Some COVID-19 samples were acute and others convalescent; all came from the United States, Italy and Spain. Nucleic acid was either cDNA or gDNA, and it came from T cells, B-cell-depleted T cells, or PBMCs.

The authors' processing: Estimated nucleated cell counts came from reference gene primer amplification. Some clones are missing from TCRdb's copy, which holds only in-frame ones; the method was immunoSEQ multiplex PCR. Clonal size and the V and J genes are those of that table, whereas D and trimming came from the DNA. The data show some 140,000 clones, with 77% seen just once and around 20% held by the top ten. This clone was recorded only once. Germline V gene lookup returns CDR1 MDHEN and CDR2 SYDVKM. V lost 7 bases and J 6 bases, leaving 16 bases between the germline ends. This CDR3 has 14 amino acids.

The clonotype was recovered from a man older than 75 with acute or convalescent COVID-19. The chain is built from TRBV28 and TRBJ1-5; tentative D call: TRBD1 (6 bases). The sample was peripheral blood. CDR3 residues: CASTKGGATQPQHF. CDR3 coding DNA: TGTGCCAGCACCAAGGGGGGGGCCACTCAGCCCCAGCATTTT. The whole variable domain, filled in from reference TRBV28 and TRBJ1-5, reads DVKVTQSSRYLVKRTGEKVFLECVQDMDHENMFWYRQDPGLGLRLIYFSYDVKMKEKGDIPEGYSVSREKKERFSLILESASTNQTSMYLCASTKGGATQPQHFGDGTRLSIL.